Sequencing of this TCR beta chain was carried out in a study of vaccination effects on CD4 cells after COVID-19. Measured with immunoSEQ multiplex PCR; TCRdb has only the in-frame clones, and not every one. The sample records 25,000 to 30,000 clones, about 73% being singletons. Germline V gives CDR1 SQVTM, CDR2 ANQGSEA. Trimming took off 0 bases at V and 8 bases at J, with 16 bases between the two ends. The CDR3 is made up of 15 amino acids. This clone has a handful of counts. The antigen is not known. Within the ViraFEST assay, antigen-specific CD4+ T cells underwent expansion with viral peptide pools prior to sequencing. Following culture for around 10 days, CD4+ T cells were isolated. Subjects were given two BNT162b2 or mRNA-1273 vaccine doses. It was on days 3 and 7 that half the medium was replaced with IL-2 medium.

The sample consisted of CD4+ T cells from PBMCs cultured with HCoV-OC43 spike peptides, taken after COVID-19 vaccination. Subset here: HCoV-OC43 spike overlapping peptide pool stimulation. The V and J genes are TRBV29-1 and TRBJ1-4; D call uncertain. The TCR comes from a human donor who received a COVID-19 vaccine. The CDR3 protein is CSVEDLAPTGEKLFF. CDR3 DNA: TGCAGCGTTGAAGATCTGGCGCCGACGGGCGAAAAACTGTTTTTT. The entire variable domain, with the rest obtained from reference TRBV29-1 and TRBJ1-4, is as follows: SAVISQKPSRDICQRGTSLTIQCQVDSQVTMMFWYRQQPGQSLTLIATANQGSEATYESGFVIDKFPISRPNLTFSTLTVSNMSPEDSSIYLCSVEDLAPTGEKLFFGSGTQLSVL.